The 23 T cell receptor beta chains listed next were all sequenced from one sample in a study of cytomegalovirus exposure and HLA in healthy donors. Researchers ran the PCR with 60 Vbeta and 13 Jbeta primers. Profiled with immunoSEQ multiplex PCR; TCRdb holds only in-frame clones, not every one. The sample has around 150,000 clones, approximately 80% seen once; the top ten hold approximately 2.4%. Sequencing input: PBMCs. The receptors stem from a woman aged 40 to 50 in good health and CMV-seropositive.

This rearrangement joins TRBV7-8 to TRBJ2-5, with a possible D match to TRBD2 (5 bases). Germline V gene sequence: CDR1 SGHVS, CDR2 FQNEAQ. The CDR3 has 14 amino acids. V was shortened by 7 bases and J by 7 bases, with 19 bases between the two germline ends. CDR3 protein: CASKEVVEGRTQYF. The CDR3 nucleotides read TGTGCCAGCAAAGAGGTAGTCGAGGGAAGGACCCAGTACTTC.

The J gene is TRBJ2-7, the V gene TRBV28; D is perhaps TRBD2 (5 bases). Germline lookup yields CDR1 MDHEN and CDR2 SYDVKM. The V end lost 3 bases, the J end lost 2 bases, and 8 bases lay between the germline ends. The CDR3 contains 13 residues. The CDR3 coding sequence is TGTGCCAGCAGTTTTCCGGGGACCTACGAGCAGTACTTC. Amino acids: CASSFPGTYEQYF.

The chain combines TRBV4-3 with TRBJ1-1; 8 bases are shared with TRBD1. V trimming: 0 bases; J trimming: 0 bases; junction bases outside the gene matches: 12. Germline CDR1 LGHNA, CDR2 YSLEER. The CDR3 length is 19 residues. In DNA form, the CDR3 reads TGCGCCAGCAGCCAAGATAGAGGGGCAGGGGGCCGACTGAACACTGAAGCTTTCTTT. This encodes CASSQDRGAGGRLNTEAFF.

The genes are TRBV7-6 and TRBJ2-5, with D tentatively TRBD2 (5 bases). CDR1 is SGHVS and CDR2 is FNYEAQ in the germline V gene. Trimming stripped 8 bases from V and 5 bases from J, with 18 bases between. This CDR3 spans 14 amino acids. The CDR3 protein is CASRPDLSTETQYF. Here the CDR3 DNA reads TGTGCCAGCCGCCCGGACTTGTCTACGGAGACCCAGTACTTC.

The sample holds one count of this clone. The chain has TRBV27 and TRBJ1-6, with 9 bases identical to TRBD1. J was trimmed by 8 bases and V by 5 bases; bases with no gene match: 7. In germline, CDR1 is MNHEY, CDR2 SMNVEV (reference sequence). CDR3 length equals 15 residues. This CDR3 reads CASSLYRGRDSPLHF. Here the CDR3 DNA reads TGTGCCAGCAGTCTCTACAGGGGGCGGGATTCACCCCTCCACTTT.

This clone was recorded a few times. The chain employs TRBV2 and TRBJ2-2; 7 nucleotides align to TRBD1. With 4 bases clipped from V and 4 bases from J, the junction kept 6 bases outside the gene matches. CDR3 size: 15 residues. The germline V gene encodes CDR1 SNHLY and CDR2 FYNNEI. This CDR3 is CASSGQGVSTGELFF. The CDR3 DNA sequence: TGTGCCAGCAGTGGGCAGGGGGTGAGCACCGGGGAGCTGTTTTTT.

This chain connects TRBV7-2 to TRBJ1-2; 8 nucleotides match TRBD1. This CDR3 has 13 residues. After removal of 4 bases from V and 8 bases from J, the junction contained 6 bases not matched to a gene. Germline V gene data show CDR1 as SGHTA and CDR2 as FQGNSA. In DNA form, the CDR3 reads TGTGCCAGCAGCTGGACAGGGAGCGTAGGCTACACCTTC. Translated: CASSWTGSVGYTF.

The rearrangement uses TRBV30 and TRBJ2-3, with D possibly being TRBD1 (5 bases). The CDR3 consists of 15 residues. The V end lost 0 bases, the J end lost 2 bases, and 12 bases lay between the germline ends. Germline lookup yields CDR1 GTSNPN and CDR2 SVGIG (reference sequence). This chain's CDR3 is CAWSVPAGFTDTQYF. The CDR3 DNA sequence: TGTGCCTGGAGTGTACCGGCAGGGTTCACAGATACGCAGTATTTT.

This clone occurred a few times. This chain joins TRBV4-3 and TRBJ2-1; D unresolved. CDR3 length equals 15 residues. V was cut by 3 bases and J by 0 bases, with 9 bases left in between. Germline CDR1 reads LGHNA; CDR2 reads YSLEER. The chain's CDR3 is CASSQTESSYNEQFF. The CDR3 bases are TGCGCCAGCAGCCAGACTGAGAGCTCCTACAATGAGCAGTTCTTC.

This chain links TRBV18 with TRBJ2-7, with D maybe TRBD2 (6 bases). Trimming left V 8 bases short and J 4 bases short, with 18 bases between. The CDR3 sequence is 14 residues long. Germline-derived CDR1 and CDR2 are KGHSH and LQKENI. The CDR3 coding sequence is TGTGCCAGCGGAGGGCAGGGAGAGGGATACGAGCAGTACTTC. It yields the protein CASGGQGEGYEQYF.

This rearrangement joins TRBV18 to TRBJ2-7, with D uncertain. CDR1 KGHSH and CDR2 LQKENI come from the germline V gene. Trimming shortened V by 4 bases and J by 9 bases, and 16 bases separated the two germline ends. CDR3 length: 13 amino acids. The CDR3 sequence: CASSLPGEMGQYF. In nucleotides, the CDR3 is TGTGCCAGCTCACTCCCCGGAGAGATGGGGCAGTACTTC.

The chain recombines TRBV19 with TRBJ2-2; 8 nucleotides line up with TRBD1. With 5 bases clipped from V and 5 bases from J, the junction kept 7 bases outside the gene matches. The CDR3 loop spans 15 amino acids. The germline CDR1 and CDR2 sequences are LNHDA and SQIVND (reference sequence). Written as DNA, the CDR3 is TGTGCCAGTAGTTTCAGACAGGGGCGAACCGGGGAGCTGTTTTTT. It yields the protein CASSFRQGRTGELFF.

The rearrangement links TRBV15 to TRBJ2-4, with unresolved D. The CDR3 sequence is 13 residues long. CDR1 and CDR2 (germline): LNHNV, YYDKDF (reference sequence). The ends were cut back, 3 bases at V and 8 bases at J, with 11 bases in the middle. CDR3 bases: TGTGCCACCAGCAGTCCAGTTGAAGACATTCAGTACTTC. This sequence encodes CATSSPVEDIQYF.

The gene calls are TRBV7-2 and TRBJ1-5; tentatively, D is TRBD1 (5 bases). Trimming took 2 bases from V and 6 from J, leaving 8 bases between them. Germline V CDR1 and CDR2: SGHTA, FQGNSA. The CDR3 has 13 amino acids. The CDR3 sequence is CASSLQGSQPQHF. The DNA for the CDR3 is TGTGCCAGCAGCTTACAGGGTAGTCAGCCCCAGCATTTT.

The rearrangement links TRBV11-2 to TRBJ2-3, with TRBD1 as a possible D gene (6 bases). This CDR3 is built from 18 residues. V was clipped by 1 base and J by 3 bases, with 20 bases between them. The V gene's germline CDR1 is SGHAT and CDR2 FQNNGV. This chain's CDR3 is CASSLVPPDRFLTDTQYF. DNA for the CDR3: TGTGCCAGCAGCTTAGTACCTCCCGACAGGTTCCTAACAGATACGCAGTATTTT.

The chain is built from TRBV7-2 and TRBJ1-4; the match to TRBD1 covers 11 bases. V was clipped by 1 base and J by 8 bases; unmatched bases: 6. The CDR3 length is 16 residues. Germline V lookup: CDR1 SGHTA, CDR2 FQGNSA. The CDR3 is CASSLGTGGYQEKLFF. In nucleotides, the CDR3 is TGTGCCAGCAGCTTAGGGACAGGGGGCTATCAGGAAAAACTGTTTTTT.

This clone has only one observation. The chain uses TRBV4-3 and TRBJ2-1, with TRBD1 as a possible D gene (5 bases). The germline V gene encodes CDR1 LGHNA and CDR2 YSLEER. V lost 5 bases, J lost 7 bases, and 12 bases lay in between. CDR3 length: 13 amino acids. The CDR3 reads CASSRGPSNEQFF. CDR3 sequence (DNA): TGCGCCAGCAGCAGGGGTCCATCTAATGAGCAGTTCTTC.

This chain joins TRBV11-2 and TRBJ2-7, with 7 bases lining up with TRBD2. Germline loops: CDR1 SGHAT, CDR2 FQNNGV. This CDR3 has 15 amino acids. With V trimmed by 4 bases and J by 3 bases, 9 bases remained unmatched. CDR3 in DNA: TGTGCCAGCAGCTCCACTGACGGGGGGATCTACGAGCAGTACTTC. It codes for CASSSTDGGIYEQYF.

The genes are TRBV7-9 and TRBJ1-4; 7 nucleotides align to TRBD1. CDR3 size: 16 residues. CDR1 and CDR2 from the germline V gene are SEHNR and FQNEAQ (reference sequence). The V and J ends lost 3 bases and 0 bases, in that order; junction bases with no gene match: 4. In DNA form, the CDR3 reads TGTGCCAGCAGCTTGGGACAGATAGCAACTAATGAAAAACTGTTTTTT. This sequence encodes CASSLGQIATNEKLFF.

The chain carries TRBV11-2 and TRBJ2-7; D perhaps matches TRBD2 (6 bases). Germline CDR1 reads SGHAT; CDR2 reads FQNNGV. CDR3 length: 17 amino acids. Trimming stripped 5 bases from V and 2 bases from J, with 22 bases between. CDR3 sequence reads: CASSPQWVGGSPYEQYF. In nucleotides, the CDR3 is TGTGCCAGCAGCCCTCAGTGGGTGGGAGGATCTCCCTACGAGCAGTACTTC. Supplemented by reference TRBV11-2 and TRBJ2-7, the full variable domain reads EAGVAQSPRYKIIEKRQSVAFWCNPISGHATLYWYQQILGQGPKLLIQFQNNGVVDDSQLPKDRFSAERLKGVDSTLKIQPAKLEDSAVYLCASSPQWVGGSPYEQYFGPGTRLTVT.

This CDR3 is CAWTFSGLRNEKLFF. The DNA for the CDR3 is TGTGCCTGGACTTTTTCGGGACTTCGGAATGAAAAACTGTTTTTT. The chain uses TRBV30 and TRBJ1-4; D is perhaps TRBD1 (5 bases). Germline V CDR1 and CDR2: GTSNPN, SVGIG (reference sequence). The length of the CDR3 is 15 residues. V gave up 4 bases and J gave up 5 bases, with 17 bases separating them. Combining the CDR3 with reference TRBV30 and TRBJ1-4 gives the whole variable domain SQTIHQWPATLVQPVGSPLSLECTVEGTSNPNLYWYRQAAGRGLQLLFYSVGIGQISSEVPQNLSASRPQDRQFILSSKKLLLSDSGFYLCAWTFSGLRNEKLFFGSGTQLSVL.

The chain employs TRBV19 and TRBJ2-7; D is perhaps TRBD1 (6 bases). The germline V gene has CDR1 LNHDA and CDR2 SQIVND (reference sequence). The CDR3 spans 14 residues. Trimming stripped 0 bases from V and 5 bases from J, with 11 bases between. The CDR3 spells CASSIDPGQDEQYF. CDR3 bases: TGTGCCAGTAGTATAGATCCGGGACAAGACGAGCAGTACTTC.

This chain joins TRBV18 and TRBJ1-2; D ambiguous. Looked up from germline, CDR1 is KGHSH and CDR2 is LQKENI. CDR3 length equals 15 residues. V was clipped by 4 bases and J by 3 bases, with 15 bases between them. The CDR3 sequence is CASSLRPDSDYGYTF. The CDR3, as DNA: TGTGCCAGCTCACTCCGCCCGGACTCGGACTATGGCTACACCTTC.